This TCR beta chain derives from a study of blood T cell repertoires in COVID-19. Study background: COVID-19 samples from acute and convalescent phases originated in the United States, Italy and Spain.

Individuals drawn from 24 US areas were about 18 to 95 years old. Participants reported their clinical history, and cohort assignment relied on those reports. Cohort 3 recovery required two negative PCRs, clearance, or symptom resolution. TCRdb's copy holds only in-frame clones and misses some; the assay was immunoSEQ multiplex PCR. Here the sample spans around 300,000 clones, 88% being singletons. The CDR3 contains 14 residues. V was pared by 2 bases and J by 3 bases, with 10 bases between. Germline CDR1 reads MNHEY; CDR2 reads SVGAGI. The origin of this receptor is a man between 25 and 39 years old who had recovered from COVID-19. Sequencing was done on a sample of PBMCs or T cells enriched from blood (not recorded which). The chain links TRBV6-5 to TRBJ1-2; the D gene is possibly TRBD1 (5 bases). CDR3 DNA sequence: TGTGCCAGCAGTTACGGGCGACAGTACTATGGCTACACCTTC. This encodes CASSYGRQYYGYTF.